The rows below give T cell receptor beta chains drawn from one sample of a study of cytomegalovirus exposure and HLA in healthy donors. Clones were sequenced by immunoSEQ multiplex PCR, and TCRdb holds only the in-frame ones, with some missing. This sample has approximately 190,000 clones, with 77% found just once. Sequenced: PBMCs. Receptors were obtained from a woman in her twenties or thirties in good health and CMV-seropositive. CDR3s include the opening cysteine and the closing phenylalanine or tryptophan. A D gene is named only where the DNA matches it firmly. Clone size is shown for a subset of rows, as once, few, many or a class of expanded clone.

>TRBJ2-3|TRBV18|TRBD2|few
TGTGCCAGCTCACCAATTATAGCGGGAGGGCCCGCAGATACGCAGTATTTT
CASSPIIAGGPADTQYF
>TRBJ2-7|TRBV5-1|TRBD1|NA
TGCGCCAGCAGCTTGGCCCTTCCGACAGGGGGTGGGGAGCAGTACTTC
CASSLALPTGGGEQYF
>TRBJ2-7|TRBV2|NA|NA
TGTGCCAGCGCCCAACAGGCCCTAGGCGAGCAGTACTTC
CASAQQALGEQYF
>TRBJ2-5|TRBV10-3|NA|NA
TGTGCCATCAGTGAGTCGAGGGAGACCCAGTACTTC
CAISESRETQYF
>TRBJ2-5|TRBV5-4|TRBD1|NA
TGTGCCAGCAGCTTGGCTGGGGACAGGGGGACGGAGACCCAGTACTTC
CASSLAGDRGTETQYF
>TRBJ2-1|TRBV9|TRBD2|few
TGTGCCAGCAGCGCCAACCTGGGGCTCGATGCGGGAGGCTCCTACAATGAGCAGTTCTTC
CASSANLGLDAGGSYNEQFF
>TRBJ1-1|TRBV15|NA|NA
TGTGCCACCAGCAGAGATTCTCCCACTGAAGCTTTCTTT
CATSRDSPTEAFF
>TRBJ2-2|TRBV30|NA|NA
TGTGCCTGGAGTACAGGGTTGGCCGGGGAGCTGTTTTTT
CAWSTGLAGELFF
>TRBJ2-3|TRBV4-2|TRBD2|NA
TGTGCCAGCAGCCAACCGGGACTAGCGGGGGGGCCCTACACAGATACGCAGTATTTT
CASSQPGLAGGPYTDTQYF
>TRBJ2-7|TRBV28|TRBD1|few
TGTGCCAGCAGAACAGGGGGCCCTACCTACGAGCAGTACTTC
CASRTGGPTYEQYF
>TRBJ2-3|TRBV9|NA|NA
TGTGCCAGCAGCCCGAGGTCCGGCGATGCAGATACGCAGTATTTT
CASSPRSGDADTQYF
>TRBJ2-7|TRBV10-3|NA|NA
TGTGCCATCAGTGAGTCGAACGAGAAAGCGCACTTC
CAISESNEKAHF
>TRBJ1-3|TRBV7-9|TRBD1|NA
TGTGCCAGCGGGACAGGGGGCTCTGGAAACACCATATATTTT
CASGTGGSGNTIYF
>TRBJ2-3|TRBV7-3|NA|once
TGTGCCAGCAGCCCTCTGACTAGGCTGACAGATACGCAGTATTTT
CASSPLTRLTDTQYF
>TRBJ1-4|TRBV29-1|NA|NA
TGCAGCGTTGTACAGACTAATGAAAAACTGTTTTTT
CSVVQTNEKLFF
>TRBJ2-1|TRBV7-9|NA|NA
TGTGCCAGCAATGGGGGGGGCAAAGTAAATGAGCAGTTCTTC
CASNGGGKVNEQFF
>TRBJ2-5|TRBV4-3|TRBD2|NA
TGCGCCAGCAGCCAACGGGGGGGGCAGGAGACCCGGACCACCCAGTACTTC
CASSQRGGQETRTTQYF
>TRBJ1-6|TRBV25-1|TRBD1|NA
TGTGCCAGCAACGTTAAGACAGGGTCACCCCTCCACTTT
CASNVKTGSPLHF
>TRBJ1-2|TRBV5-1|TRBD1|NA
TGCGCCAGCAGCTTAAACAGGGGGGACTATGGCTACACCTTC
CASSLNRGDYGYTF
>TRBJ1-1|TRBV10-3|TRBD1|NA
TGTGCCACCCGAGGGACAGTGGACACTGAAGCTTTCTTT
CATRGTVDTEAFF
>TRBJ2-3|TRBV7-2|TRBD2|NA
TGTGCCAGCAGCTTACGCACTAGCGGGGGGGCAGATACGCAGTATTTT
CASSLRTSGGADTQYF
>TRBJ2-1|TRBV28|NA|NA
TGTGCCAGCCATGGACAGATACCATACAATGAGCAGTTCTTC
CASHGQIPYNEQFF
>TRBJ1-4|TRBV25-1|NA|NA
TGTGCCAGCAGTCCAGGGCGGGGCCCCGGTGAAAAACTGTTTTTT
CASSPGRGPGEKLFF
>TRBJ1-2|TRBV29-1|NA|NA
TGCAGCGCCGGGGATAAGAAGGGCTACACCTTC
CSAGDKKGYTF
>TRBJ2-5|TRBV15|TRBD1|NA
TGTGCCACCAGCAGAGACTCGTCGTATGGGACAGGGGAAGAGACCCAGTACTTC
CATSRDSSYGTGEETQYF
>TRBJ1-2|TRBV27|TRBD1|NA
TGTGCCAGCAGGCGAAACACAGGGGACGGCTATGGCTACACCTTC
CASRRNTGDGYGYTF
>TRBJ1-2|TRBV5-6|NA|NA
TGTGCCAGCAGCTTCACGGCCTTGAGGGGCTACACCTTC
CASSFTALRGYTF
>TRBJ2-7|TRBV7-8|TRBD1|NA
TGTGCCAGCAGCTTCCCACAGGGGGCGAACCACGAGCAGTACTTC
CASSFPQGANHEQYF
>TRBJ2-1|TRBV6-5|NA|NA
TGTGCCAGCAGCCTCTGGTGGGGGGGCGTCTATGAGCAGTTCTTC
CASSLWWGGVYEQFF
>TRBJ1-6|TRBV27|TRBD1|NA
TGTGCCAGCAGTCCCCGACAGGGAATTCAATTCGATTCACCCCTCCACTTT
CASSPRQGIQFDSPLHF
>TRBJ2-2|TRBV9|NA|NA
TGTGCCAGCAGCCCCACCGGGCTAGCCTATTCCGGGGAGCTGTTTTTT
CASSPTGLAYSGELFF
>TRBJ2-7|TRBV5-1|NA|NA
TGCGCCAGCAGCTTGACAGGTTTATCCTACGAGCAGTACTTC
CASSLTGLSYEQYF
>TRBJ1-3|TRBV30|NA|NA
TGTGCCTTAGACCAGGGTACTGGAAACACCATATATTTT
CALDQGTGNTIYF
>TRBJ1-1|TRBV30|NA|once
TGTGCCTGGAAGGGGGACGGTGGGCAGTTGGCTGAAGCTTTCTTT
CAWKGDGGQLAEAFF
>TRBJ2-7|TRBV10-2|NA|few
TGCGCCAGCAGTGAGAGTCCGGGCGAGCAGTACTTC
CASSESPGEQYF
>TRBJ2-7|TRBV7-2|TRBD2|NA
TGTGCCAGCAGCTTATTCACTAGCGGACACTCCTACGAGCAGTACTTC
CASSLFTSGHSYEQYF
>TRBJ2-7|TRBV10-3|NA|NA
TGTGCCATCAGTGAGTTCGAGGGCCTCTCCTACGAGCAGTACTTC
CAISEFEGLSYEQYF
>TRBJ1-2|TRBV7-9|TRBD1|NA
TGTGCCAGCAGCCTCATAGGGGGACAGGGGATCAACTATGGCTACACCTTC
CASSLIGGQGINYGYTF
>TRBJ2-2|TRBV20-1|NA|NA
TGCAGTGCTAGAGAGAGGGGGGAGCTGTTTTTT
CSARERGELFF
>TRBJ1-6|TRBV11-2|NA|NA
TGTGCCAGCAGCTTAGAACAGGCCCACTATACTTCCTATAATTCACCCCTCCACTTT
CASSLEQAHYTSYNSPLHF
>TRBJ2-6|TRBV7-3|NA|NA
TGTGCCAGCAGCGGCGGGCGAATGGACGGTATAGACTCTGGGGCCAACGTCCTGACTTTC
CASSGGRMDGIDSGANVLTF